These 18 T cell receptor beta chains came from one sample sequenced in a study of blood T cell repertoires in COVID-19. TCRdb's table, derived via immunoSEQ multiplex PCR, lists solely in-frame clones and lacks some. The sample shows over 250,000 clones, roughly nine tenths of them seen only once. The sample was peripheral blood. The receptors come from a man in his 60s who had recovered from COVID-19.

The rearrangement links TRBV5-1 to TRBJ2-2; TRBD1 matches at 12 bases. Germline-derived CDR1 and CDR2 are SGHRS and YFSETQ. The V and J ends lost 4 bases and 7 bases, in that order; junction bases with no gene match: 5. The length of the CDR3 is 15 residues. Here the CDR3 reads CASSPGQGAVGELFF. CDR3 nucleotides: TGCGCCAGCAGCCCGGGACAGGGGGCGGTCGGGGAGCTGTTTTTT.

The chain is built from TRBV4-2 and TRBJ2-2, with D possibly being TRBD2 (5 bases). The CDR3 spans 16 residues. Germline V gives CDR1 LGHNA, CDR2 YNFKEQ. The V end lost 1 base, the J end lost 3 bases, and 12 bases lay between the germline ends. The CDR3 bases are TGTGCCAGCAGCCAAGTCCTCCCGCGGGACACCGGGGAGCTGTTTTTT. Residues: CASSQVLPRDTGELFF.

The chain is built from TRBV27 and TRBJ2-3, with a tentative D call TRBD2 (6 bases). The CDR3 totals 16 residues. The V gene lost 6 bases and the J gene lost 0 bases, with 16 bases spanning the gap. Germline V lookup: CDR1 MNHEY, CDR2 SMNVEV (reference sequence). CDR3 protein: CASRAGGVPSTDTQYF. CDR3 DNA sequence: TGTGCCAGCAGGGCTGGCGGGGTCCCTAGCACAGATACGCAGTATTTT.

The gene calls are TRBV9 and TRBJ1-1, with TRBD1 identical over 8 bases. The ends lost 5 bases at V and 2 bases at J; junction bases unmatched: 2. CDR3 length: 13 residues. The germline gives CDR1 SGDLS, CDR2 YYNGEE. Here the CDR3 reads CASRGTGNTEAFF. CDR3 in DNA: TGTGCCAGCAGGGGGACAGGAAACACTGAAGCTTTCTTT.

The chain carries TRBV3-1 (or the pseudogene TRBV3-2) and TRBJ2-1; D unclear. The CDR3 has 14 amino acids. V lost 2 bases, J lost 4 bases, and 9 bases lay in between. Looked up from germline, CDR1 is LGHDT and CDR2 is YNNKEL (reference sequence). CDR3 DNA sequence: TGTGCCAGCAGCCAATTTTCCAGGTACAATGAGCAGTTCTTC. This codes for CASSQFSRYNEQFF.

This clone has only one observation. For the CDR3, the DNA is TGTGCCAGCAGCTTAGTGCCAGGCGAGCAGTACTTC. Its translation is CASSLVPGEQYF. This sequence joins TRBV7-6 and TRBJ2-7, with D hard to call. Trimming removed 1 base from V and 6 bases from J, with 7 bases in between. The CDR3 covers 12 residues. CDR1 SGHVS and CDR2 FNYEAQ come from the germline V gene.

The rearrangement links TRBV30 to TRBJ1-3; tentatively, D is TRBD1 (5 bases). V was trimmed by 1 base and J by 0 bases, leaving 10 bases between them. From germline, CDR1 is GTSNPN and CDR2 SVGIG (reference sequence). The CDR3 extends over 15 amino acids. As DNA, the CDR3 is TGTGCCTGGAGTGGTGGGGGGAACTCTGGAAACACCATATATTTT. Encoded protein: CAWSGGGNSGNTIYF.

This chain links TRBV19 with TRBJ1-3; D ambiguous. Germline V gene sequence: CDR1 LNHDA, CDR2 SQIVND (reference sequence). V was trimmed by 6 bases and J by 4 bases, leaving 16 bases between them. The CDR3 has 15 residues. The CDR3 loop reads CASRPPGIFGNTIYF. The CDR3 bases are TGTGCCAGTAGACCTCCGGGAATCTTCGGAAACACCATATATTTT.

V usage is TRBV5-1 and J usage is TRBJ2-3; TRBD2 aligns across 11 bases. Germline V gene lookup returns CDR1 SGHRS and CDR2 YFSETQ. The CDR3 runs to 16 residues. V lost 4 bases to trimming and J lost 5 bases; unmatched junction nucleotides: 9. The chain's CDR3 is CASSAPVLAGGDTQYF. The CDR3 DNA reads TGCGCCAGCAGCGCGCCGGTCCTAGCGGGGGGAGATACGCAGTATTTT.

The CDR3 bases are TGTGCCAGCAGTTCCGTGGACGCGGACAGCCTCTATGGCTACACCTTC. This gives the protein CASSSVDADSLYGYTF. The J gene is TRBJ1-2, the V gene TRBV6-2 or TRBV6-3, with D possibly TRBD1 on 6 matching bases. Looked up from germline, CDR1 is MNHEY and CDR2 is SVGEGT. The CDR3 spans 16 residues. Trimming shortened V by 4 bases and J by 4 bases, and 19 bases separated the two germline ends.

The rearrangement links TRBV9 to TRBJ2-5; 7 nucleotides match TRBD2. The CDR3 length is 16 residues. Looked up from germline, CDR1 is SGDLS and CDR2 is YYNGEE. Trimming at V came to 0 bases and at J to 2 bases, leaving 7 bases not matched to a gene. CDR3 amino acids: CASSVGGGAGQETQYF. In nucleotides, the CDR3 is TGTGCCAGCAGCGTAGGGGGAGGAGCGGGGCAAGAGACCCAGTACTTC.

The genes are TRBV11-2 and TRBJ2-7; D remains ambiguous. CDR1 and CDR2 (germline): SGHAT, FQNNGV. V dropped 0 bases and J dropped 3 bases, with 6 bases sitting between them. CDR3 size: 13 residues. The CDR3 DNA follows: TGTGCCAGCAGCTTAGACAGGCACTACGAGCAGTACTTC. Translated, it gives CASSLDRHYEQYF.

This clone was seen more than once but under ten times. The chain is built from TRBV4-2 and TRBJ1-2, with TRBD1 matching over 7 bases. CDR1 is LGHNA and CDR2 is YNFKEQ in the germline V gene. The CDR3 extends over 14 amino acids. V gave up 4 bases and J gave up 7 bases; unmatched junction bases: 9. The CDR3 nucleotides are TGTGCCAGCAGCCTCCAAACCGACAGGGTTGGCTACACCTTC. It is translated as CASSLQTDRVGYTF.

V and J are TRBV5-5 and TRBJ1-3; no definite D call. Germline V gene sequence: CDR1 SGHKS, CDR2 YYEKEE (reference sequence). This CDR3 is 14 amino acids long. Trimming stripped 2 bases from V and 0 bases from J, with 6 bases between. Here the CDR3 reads CASSFTISGNTIYF. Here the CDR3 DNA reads TGTGCCAGCAGCTTTACTATCTCTGGAAACACCATATATTTT.

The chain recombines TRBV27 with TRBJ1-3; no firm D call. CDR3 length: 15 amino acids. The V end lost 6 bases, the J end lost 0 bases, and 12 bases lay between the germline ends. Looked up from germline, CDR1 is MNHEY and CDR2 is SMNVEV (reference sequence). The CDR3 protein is CASSSWANSGNTIYF. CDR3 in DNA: TGTGCCAGCAGCTCGTGGGCAAACTCTGGAAACACCATATATTTT.

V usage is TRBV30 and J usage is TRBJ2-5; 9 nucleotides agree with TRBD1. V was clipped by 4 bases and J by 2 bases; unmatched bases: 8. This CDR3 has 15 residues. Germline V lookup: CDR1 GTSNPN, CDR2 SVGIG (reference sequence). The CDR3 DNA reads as TGTGCCTGGAAACAGGGGGCACGAACTCAAGAGACCCAGTACTTC. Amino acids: CAWKQGARTQETQYF.

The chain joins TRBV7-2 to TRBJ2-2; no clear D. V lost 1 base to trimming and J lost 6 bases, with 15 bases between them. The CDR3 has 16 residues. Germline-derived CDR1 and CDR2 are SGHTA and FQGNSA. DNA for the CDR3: TGTGCCAGCAGCTTAGTGCCTCTCTCGGCGGCCGGGGAGCTGTTTTTT. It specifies CASSLVPLSAAGELFF.

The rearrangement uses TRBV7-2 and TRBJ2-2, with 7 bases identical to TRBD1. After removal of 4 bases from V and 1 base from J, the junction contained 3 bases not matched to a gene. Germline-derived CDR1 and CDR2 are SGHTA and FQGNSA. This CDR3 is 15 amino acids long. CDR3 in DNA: TGTGCCAGCAGCTCACGACAGGGGAACACCGGGGAGCTGTTTTTT. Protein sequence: CASSSRQGNTGELFF.